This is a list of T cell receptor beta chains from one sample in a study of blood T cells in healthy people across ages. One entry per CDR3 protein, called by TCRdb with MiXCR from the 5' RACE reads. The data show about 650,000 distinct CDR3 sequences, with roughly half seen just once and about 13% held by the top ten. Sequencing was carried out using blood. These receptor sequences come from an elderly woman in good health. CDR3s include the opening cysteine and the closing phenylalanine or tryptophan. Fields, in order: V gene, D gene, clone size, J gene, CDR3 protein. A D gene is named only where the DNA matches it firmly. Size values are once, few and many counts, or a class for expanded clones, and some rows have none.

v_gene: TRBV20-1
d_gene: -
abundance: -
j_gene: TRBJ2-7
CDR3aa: CSAARTYEQYF

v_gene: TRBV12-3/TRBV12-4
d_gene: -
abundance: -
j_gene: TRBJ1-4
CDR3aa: CASSLFDGGRGNEKLFF

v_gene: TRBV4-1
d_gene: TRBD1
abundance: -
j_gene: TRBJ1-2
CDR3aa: CASSQVGTGNAYGYTF

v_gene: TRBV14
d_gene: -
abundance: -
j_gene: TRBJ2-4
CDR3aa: CASSQAGFLAKNIQYF

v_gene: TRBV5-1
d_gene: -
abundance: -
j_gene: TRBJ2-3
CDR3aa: CASSLEGLRSTDTQYF

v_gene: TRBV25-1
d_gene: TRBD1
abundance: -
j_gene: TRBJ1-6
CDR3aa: CASSAGQRNSPLHF

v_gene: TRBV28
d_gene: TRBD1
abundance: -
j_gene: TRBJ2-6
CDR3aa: CASYGTGGWTGANVLTF

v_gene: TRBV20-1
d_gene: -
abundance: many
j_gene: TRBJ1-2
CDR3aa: CSARKDGTRGYTF

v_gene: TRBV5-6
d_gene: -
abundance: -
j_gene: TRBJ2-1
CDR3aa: CASKSLPNNEQFF

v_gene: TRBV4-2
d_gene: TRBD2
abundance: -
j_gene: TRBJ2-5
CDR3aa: CASSQAGAGGPDEQYF

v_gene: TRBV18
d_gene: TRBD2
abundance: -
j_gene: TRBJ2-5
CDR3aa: CASSPREGALWYQETQYF

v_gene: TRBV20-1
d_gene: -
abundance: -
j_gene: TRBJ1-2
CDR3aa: CSVRQNYGYTF

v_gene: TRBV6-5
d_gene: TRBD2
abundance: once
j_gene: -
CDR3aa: CASSSGGWRYEQYF

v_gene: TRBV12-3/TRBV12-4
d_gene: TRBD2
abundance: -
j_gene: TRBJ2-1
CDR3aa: CASSQGLAGAGEQFF

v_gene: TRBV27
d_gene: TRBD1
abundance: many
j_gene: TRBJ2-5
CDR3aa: CASSSRQGQETQYF

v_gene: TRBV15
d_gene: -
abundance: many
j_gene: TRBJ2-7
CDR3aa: CATSREGPGQDKRETFEQYF

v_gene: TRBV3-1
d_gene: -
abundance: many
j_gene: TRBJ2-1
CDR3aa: CASSPDLGGSYNEQFF

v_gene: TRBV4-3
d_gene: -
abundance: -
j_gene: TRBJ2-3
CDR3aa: CASSQERDWTDTQYF